This paragraph covers one T cell receptor beta chain sequence. Antigen specificity is unknown. The data belong to a study of identical twins. Study results and limitations: For monozygotic twins, models underestimated out-of-frame TCR alpha sharing.

The CDR3 is 14 amino acids. The V end was cut by 2 bases, the J end by 6 bases, with 11 bases between. Looked up from germline, CDR1 is SGDLS and CDR2 is YYNGEE. TCRdb reanalysed the 5' RACE reads using MiXCR and keeps one entry per CDR3 protein. The sample lists roughly 220,000 distinct CDR3 sequences, 6.5% occurring once. These data are also associated with another study on T cells expressing NK-cell markers.

This clonotype was sampled from a young woman in good health. The sequenced sample was CD8+ T cells sorted from blood. V is TRBV9 and J is TRBJ2-2; no reliable D call. For the CDR3, the DNA is TGTGCCAGCAGCGTCTATACGGGTTCCGGGGAGCTGTTTTTT. Translated, it gives CASSVYTGSGELFF.